The rows below give T cell receptor beta chains drawn from one sample of a study of T cell responses to AZD1222 COVID-19 vaccine. The repertoire was sequenced with immunoSEQ multiplex PCR; TCRdb's copy has only in-frame clones and lacks some. The sample holds approximately 100,000 clones, more than 75% seen once. Sequenced material: peripheral blood, taken on day 0 of AZD1222 vaccination. All receptors derive from an adult in good health. The CDR3 runs from the conserved cysteine through the conserved F or W. A D gene is named only where the DNA matches it firmly. Some rows have no size entry. The others give once, few or many, or a class for an expanded clone.

size	V	J	D	length	DNA	CDR3
.	TRBV27	TRBJ2-2	.	14	TGTGCCAGCAGGGACGGACAAGCCACCGGGGAGCTGTTTTTT	CASRDGQATGELFF
.	TRBV9	TRBJ1-1	.	17	TGTGCCAGCAGCCCCGGGCGGGGGAGGGAAATGAACACTGAAGCTTTCTTT	CASSPGRGREMNTEAFF
.	TRBV5-1	TRBJ1-3	.	15	TGCGCCAGCAGCATTTCTCTCGACTCTGGAAACACCATATATTTT	CASSISLDSGNTIYF
.	TRBV28	TRBJ1-2	.	12	TGTGCCAGCAGTTCGACCGACAGGGGCTACACCTTC	CASSSTDRGYTF
.	TRBV27	TRBJ1-6	.	14	TGTGCCAGCAGGGTTAATGTGGAGGGAGGACCCCTCCACTTT	CASRVNVEGGPLHF
.	TRBV19	TRBJ1-3	.	13	TGTGCCAGTAGTGAGTCCTCTGGAAACACCATATATTTT	CASSESSGNTIYF
few	TRBV15	TRBJ2-1	TRBD2	18	TGTGCCACCAGCAGTCCTGGACTAGCGGGATCTGAGGACAATGAGCAGTTCTTC	CATSSPGLAGSEDNEQFF
.	TRBV27	TRBJ2-5	TRBD2	17	TGTGCCAGCAGCTCCCTTACTAGCGGGAAAGGCCAAGAGACCCAGTACTTC	CASSSLTSGKGQETQYF
few	TRBV19	TRBJ1-4	.	11	TGTGCCAGTAGGCGAGAAGAAAAACTGTTTTTT	CASRREEKLFF
.	TRBV7-8	TRBJ2-7	.	14	TGTGCCAGCAGCAAGGAGGGACGGAACTACGAGCAGTACTTC	CASSKEGRNYEQYF
.	TRBV3-1/TRBV3-2	TRBJ1-3	.	13	TGTGCCAGCAGCACTACAGGGGGAAACACCATATATTTT	CASSTTGGNTIYF
.	TRBV20-1	TRBJ1-1	.	11	TGCACTACCAAAAAGGGCACTGAAGCTTTCTTT	CTTKKGTEAFF
.	TRBV7-2	TRBJ2-7	.	17	TGTGCCAGCAGCTCCGGGGTAGGGAACGGGCCGCGAGGGGGGCAGTACTTC	CASSSGVGNGPRGGQYF
.	TRBV19	TRBJ1-1	.	15	TGTGCCAGTACCCCTCGGACAGTTATGAACACTGAAGCTTTCTTT	CASTPRTVMNTEAFF
.	TRBV28	TRBJ2-1	TRBD2	14	TGTGCCAGCAGAAGACTAGCGGCCTACAATGAGCAGTTCTTC	CASRRLAAYNEQFF
.	TRBV7-3	TRBJ2-2	.	13	TGTGCCAGCAGCTCTACAGGGTCCGGGGAGCTGTTTTTT	CASSSTGSGELFF
.	TRBV19	TRBJ2-1	TRBD2	14	TGTGCCAGTAGTATCGGGACTAGCGGGATGGGGCAGTTCTTC	CASSIGTSGMGQFF
.	TRBV5-4	TRBJ2-2	TRBD1	16	TGTGCCAGCAGCCCAGGGACAGGGGGCGTCGTCGGGGAGCTGTTTTTT	CASSPGTGGVVGELFF
once	TRBV5-4	TRBJ2-2	TRBD2	16	TGTGCCAGCAGCTTGGGGATTGCGGGAGGTACCGGGGAGCTGTTTTTT	CASSLGIAGGTGELFF
.	TRBV5-1	TRBJ2-2	TRBD2	14	TGCGCCAGCAGCTTGGAAGTAGCGGGCGGGGAGCTGTTTTTT	CASSLEVAGGELFF
.	TRBV18	TRBJ1-1	.	15	TGTGCCAGCTCACCCCCGGGCCCTATGAACACTGAAGCTTTCTTT	CASSPPGPMNTEAFF
.	TRBV7-2	TRBJ2-2	.	15	TGTGCCAGCAGCTTAGCGGTTCAAAACACCGGGGAGCTGTTTTTT	CASSLAVQNTGELFF
once	TRBV3-1/TRBV3-2	TRBJ2-7	TRBD2	15	TGTGCCAGCAGCCTCAATTCTAGCGGGAGGGCCCTTCAGTACTTC	CASSLNSSGRALQYF
.	TRBV5-1	TRBJ2-2	TRBD2	16	TGCGCCAGCAGCCTCAGAGCGGGAGGTAGCACCGGGGAGCTGTTTTTT	CASSLRAGGSTGELFF
.	TRBV11-2	TRBJ2-5	.	11	TGTGCCAGCAGCGCTCAAGAGACCCAGTACTTC	CASSAQETQYF
.	TRBV28	TRBJ1-5	TRBD1	15	TGTGCCAGCAGTACGCGGGACAGGGGCGGTCAGCCCCAGCATTTT	CASSTRDRGGQPQHF
.	TRBV28	TRBJ1-1	.	14	TGTGCCAGCAGCCTCACCCATTCAGGCGCTGAAGCTTTCTTT	CASSLTHSGAEAFF
few	TRBV18	TRBJ2-2	TRBD2	19	TGTGCCAGCTCACCTATTCCGGGACTAGCGGGTACGAACACCGGGGAGCTGTTTTTT	CASSPIPGLAGTNTGELFF
.	TRBV19	TRBJ2-7	TRBD2	16	TGTGCCAGTAGTACCACCCACTCAGCGGGAGGAAACGAGCAGTACTTC	CASSTTHSAGGNEQYF
.	TRBV7-9	TRBJ2-3	.	18	TGTGCCAGCAGCTTAGCGATCGGCGGGTATTCTAGCACAGATACGCAGTATTTT	CASSLAIGGYSSTDTQYF
.	TRBV5-1	TRBJ2-7	.	12	TGCGCCAGCAGCTTAAGTAGCTACGAGCAGTACTTC	CASSLSSYEQYF
.	TRBV10-3	TRBJ2-5	TRBD1	13	TGTGCCATCGACAGGGCGAGCGAAGAGACCCAGTACTTC	CAIDRASEETQYF
.	TRBV7-9	TRBJ1-2	TRBD1	15	TGTGCCAGCAGCAACCGGGACAGGGGACACTATGGCTACACCTTC	CASSNRDRGHYGYTF
.	TRBV5-4	TRBJ1-1	.	15	TGTGCCAGCAGTACGGCAGGGCGGCAAGGCACTGAAGCTTTCTTT	CASSTAGRQGTEAFF
.	TRBV7-2	TRBJ1-2	TRBD1	16	TGTGCCAGCAGCTTACGGGGGACAGGTTCCCTCCCTGGCTACACCTTC	CASSLRGTGSLPGYTF
.	TRBV2	TRBJ2-3	TRBD2	16	TGTGCCAGCAGTGAAGGGCTAGCGGGAGCAAGGGATACGCAGTATTTT	CASSEGLAGARDTQYF
few	TRBV3-1/TRBV3-2	TRBJ2-1	.	15	TGTGCCAGCAGCCAAGTCTGGGGTCCACACAATGAGCAGTTCTTC	CASSQVWGPHNEQFF
.	TRBV7-9	TRBJ1-2	.	15	TGTGCCAGCAGTCCCCGAGGCAGCCGTAACTATGGCTACACCTTC	CASSPRGSRNYGYTF
.	TRBV4-1	TRBJ2-1	.	18	TGCGCCAGCAGCCAAGACGCTAACTTCGTGAGCTCCTACAATGAGCAGTTCTTC	CASSQDANFVSSYNEQFF
.	TRBV7-2	TRBJ2-7	TRBD2	15	TGTGCCAGCAGCCTAACCGGGACTAGCGGCTACGAGCAGTACTTC	CASSLTGTSGYEQYF